This T cell receptor (beta chain) comes out of a study of cytomegalovirus exposure and HLA in healthy donors. Germline lookup yields CDR1 SGHDN and CDR2 FVKESK. The V end lost 4 bases, the J end lost 7 bases, and 16 bases lay between the germline ends. This CDR3 region has 14 residues. Nominal health characterized the donors when sampled, though unrecorded immune exposures were likely. The PCR made use of 60 Vbeta and 13 Jbeta primers. The data were produced by immunoSEQ multiplex PCR, yet TCRdb's version contains in-frame clones alone and is incomplete. This sample has fewer than 130,000 clones, with roughly three quarters found just once.

The rearrangement joins TRBV14 to TRBJ2-5, with D perhaps matching TRBD2 (5 bases). The receptor comes from a man aged 40-55 years in good health and CMV-seropositive. The sequenced material came from PBMCs. The CDR3 sequence: CASSPGLTRGTQYF. The CDR3 DNA is TGTGCCAGCAGCCCGGGCCTGACCCGGGGGACCCAGTACTTC.